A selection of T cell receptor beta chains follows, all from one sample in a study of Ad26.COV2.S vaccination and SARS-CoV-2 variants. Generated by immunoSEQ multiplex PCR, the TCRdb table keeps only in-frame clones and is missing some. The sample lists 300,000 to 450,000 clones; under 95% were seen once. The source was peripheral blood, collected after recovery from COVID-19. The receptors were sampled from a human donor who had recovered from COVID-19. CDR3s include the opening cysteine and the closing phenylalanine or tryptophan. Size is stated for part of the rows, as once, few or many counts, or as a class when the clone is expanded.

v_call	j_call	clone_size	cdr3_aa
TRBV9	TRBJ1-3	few	CASSLLGGGNAGNTIYF
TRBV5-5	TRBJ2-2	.	CASSLTGGLSTGELFF
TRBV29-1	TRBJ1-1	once	CSVRYRVGEAFF
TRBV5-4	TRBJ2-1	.	CASSSEAGQGYNEQFF
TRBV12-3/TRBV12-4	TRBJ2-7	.	CASSEIGWGEQYF
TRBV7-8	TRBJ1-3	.	CASSFRDSGNTIYF
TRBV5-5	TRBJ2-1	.	CASSWGQGVMDEQFF
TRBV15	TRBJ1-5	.	CATSRAGLRPQHF
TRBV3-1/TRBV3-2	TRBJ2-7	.	CASRQYSGDYEQYF
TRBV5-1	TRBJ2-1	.	CASSATSGHNEQFF
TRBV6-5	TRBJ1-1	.	CASSRIGTEAFF
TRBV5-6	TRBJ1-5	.	CASNLGNQPQHF
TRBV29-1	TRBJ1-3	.	CSAIQGAGGNTIYF
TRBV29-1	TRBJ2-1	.	CSVGQGSYNEQFF
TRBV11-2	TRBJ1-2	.	CASSSLFMTEGYGYTF
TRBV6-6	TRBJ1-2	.	CASSYGSGGSRGYTF
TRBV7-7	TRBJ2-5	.	CASSLALGQETQYF
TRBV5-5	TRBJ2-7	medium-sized	CASSLAPRTPYEQYF
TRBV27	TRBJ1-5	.	CASSSGQYNQPQHF
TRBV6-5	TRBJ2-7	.	CATTPTGEAYEQYF
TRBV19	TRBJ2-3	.	CASRSGLSFATDTQYF
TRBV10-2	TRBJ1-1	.	CASSRTGGTEAFF
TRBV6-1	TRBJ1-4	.	CASSDGTGNEKLFF
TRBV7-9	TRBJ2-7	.	CASSLVAGYEQYF
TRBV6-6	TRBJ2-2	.	CASNKGATGELFF
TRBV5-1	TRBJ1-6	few	CASSPSTGADNSPLHF
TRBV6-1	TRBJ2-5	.	CASREGSQAPETQYF
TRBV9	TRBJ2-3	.	CASSAAGLTSTDTQYF
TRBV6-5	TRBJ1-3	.	CASSSGLTGNTIYF
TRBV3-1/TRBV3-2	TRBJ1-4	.	CASSPGTGFEKLFF
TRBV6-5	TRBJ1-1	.	CASSTGTGNTEAFF
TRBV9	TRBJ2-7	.	CASSVVLTGQLLYEQYF
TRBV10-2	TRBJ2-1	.	CASSGSRGADYNEQFF
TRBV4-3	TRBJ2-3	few	CASSQDLQGTNTQYF
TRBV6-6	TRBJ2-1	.	CASSWTSGGEYEQFF
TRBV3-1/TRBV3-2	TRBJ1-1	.	CASSQRALNTEAFF
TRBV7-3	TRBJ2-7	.	CASSLRFGTPRYEQYF
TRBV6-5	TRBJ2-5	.	CASSYWGDETQYF
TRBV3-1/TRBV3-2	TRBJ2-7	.	CASSQRGVDEQYF
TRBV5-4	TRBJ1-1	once	CASSFPITPWSNTEAFF
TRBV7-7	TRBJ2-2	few	CASSLGPRQGTGELFF
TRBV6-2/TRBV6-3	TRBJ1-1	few	CASSPNVVAEAFF
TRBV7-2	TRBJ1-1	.	CASSHLNSLNVEAFF
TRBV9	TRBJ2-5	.	CASSVGGGGIETQYF
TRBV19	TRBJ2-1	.	CASSIWDRGIDNEQFF
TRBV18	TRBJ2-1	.	CASSPELQGAKGNEQFF
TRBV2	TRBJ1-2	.	CASSESWGEGYTF
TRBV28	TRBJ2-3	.	CASRPIRTSPRDTQYF
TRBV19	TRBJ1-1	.	CASSIDGAGTEAFF
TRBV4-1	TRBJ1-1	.	CASSQGSAHGTTEAFF
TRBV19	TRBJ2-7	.	CASRTSGGSYEQYF
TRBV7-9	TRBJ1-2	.	CASSPSDSLYGYTF
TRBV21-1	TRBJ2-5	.	CASSKLRTIPQQETQYF
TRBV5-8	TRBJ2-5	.	CASSLRGTGGLRETQYF
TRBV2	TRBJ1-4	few	CASRTGGKLFF